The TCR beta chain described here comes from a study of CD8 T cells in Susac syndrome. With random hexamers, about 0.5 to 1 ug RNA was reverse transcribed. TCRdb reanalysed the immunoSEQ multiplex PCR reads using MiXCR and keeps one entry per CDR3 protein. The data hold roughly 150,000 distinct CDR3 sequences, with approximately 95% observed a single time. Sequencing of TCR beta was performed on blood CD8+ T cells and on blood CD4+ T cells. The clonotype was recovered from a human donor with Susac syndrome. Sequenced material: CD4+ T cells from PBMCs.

The CDR3 here is CASSFRAKGANVLTF. The CDR3 DNA sequence: TGTGCCAGCAGCTTCCGGGCTAAGGGGGCCAACGTCCTGACTTTC. The rearrangement uses TRBV11-2 and TRBJ2-6; D remains ambiguous. From germline, CDR1 is SGHAT and CDR2 FQNNGV. With 3 bases removed from V and 4 bases from J, the gap between germline ends came to 10 bases. The CDR3 covers 15 residues.